This T cell receptor beta chain derives from a study of human T cells and chemical hapten exposure. Time point of the sample: patch test 1, 2 weeks after DPC sensitization. Documented treatment: therapeutic diphenylcyclopropenone sensitization with weekly scalp DPC. This clonotype was seen more than once but under ten times. Using its own MiXCR run on the RACE reads, TCRdb lists one record per CDR3 protein. The sample lists roughly 380,000 distinct CDR3 sequences, around 5% seen once, with under 2.5% in the top ten. The trim removed 5 bases at V and 7 bases at J, leaving 12 bases unmatched. Germline assignment: CDR1 SEHNR and CDR2 FQNEAQ (reference sequence). The CDR3 runs 17 residues.

Here the sequenced sample was whole blood, taken in connection with sensitization to the hapten diphenylcyclopropenone (DPC). The origin of this receptor is a woman between 50 and 59 years old with alopecia areata. Some clones in this sample may be carry-over from other donors' samples. The chain couples TRBV7-9 to TRBJ1-4, with TRBD1 matching over 11 bases. The chain's CDR3 is CASSPRDRGEFGEKLFF. The DNA for the CDR3 is TGTGCCAGCAGCCCCCGGGACAGGGGGGAATTTGGTGAAAAACTGTTTTTT.